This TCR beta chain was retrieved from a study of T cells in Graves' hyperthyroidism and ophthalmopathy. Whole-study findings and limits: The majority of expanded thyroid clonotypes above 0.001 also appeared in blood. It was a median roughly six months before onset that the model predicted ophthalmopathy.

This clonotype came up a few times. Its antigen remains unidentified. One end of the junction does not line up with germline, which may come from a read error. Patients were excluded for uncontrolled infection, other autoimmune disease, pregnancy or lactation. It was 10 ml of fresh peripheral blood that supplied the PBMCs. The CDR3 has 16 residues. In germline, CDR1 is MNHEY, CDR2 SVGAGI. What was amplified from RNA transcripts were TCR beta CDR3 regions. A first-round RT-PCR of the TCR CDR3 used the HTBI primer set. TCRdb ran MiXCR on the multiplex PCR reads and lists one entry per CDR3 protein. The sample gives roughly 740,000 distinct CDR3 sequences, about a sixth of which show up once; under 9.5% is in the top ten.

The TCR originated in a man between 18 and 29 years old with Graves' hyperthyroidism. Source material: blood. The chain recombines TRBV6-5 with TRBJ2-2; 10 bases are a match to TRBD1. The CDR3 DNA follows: TGTGCCAGCAGTTACAGACAGGGGGCTGACACCGGGGGGCTGTTTTTT. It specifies CASSYRQGADTGGLFF.